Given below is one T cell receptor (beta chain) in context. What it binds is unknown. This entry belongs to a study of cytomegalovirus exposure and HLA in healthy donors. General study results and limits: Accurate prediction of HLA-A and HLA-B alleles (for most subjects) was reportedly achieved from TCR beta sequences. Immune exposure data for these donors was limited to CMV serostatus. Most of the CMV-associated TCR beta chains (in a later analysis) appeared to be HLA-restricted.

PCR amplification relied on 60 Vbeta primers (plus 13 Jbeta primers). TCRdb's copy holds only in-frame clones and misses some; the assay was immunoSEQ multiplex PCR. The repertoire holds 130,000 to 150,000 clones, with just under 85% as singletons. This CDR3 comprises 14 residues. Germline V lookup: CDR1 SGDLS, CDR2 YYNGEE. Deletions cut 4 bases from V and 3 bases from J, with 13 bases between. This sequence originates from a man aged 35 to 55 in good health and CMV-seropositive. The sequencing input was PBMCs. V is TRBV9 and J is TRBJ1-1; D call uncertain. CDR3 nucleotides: TGTGCCAGCAGCCCTACGGGGTCATACACTGAAGCTTTCTTT. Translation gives CASSPTGSYTEAFF. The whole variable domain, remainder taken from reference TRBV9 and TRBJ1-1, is DSGVTQTPKHLITATGQRVTLRCSPRSGDLSVYWYQQSLDQGLQFLIQYYNGEERAKGNILERFSAQQFPDLHSELNLSSLELGDSALYFCASSPTGSYTEAFFGQGTRLTVV.